This T cell receptor (beta chain) was identified in a study of blood T cells in healthy people across ages (dated by TCRdb to between 2014 and 2017). In terms of the full investigation: In model experiments, template switching captured about one uniquely barcoded TCR beta cDNA molecule for every two T cells. The study measured age-related changes in TCR beta repertoire diversity using deep sequencing normalized with unique cDNA molecular identifiers. The donors were split into four age groups: young (average 16 years), middle-aged (39), aged (over 55) and long-lived (roughly 86). To avoid experimental bias, donors of different ages were spread randomly across the sequencing lanes. For two donors (one aged 18 to 30 and one aged 80 or older), the study analyzed two additional independent replicas of 1 million unique cDNA reads from the same blood draw. The study at large found these results: Observed TCR beta diversity correlated strongly with the percentage of naive T cells measured by flow cytometry. Estimates of total diversity based on one million sequenced T cells were considered lower bounds and underestimates. Because the CMV infection status of the donors was unknown, age-related changes in expanded clonotypes may potentially have been confounded. Observed TCR beta diversity per million T cells fell roughly linearly with age, and a significant reduction was already apparent by age roughly 40. Because profiling used bulk unsorted PBMCs, naive and antigen-experienced compartments could not be compared conclusively. The long-lived group showed more naive CD4+ T cells, fewer expanded clones and increased TCR diversity than the aged group, suggesting age selection.

Library method: 5' RACE. These reads were obtained on an Illumina HiSeq 2500. The second PCR ran for roughly 7 to 11 cycles and used a J-beta primer mix along with a sample-barcoded 5' primer. Each TCR beta cDNA molecule received a unique molecular identifier from a template-switch 5' adaptor carrying 12 random nucleotides. Each sample yielded at least 3 million CDR3-containing paired-end reads. The Mint cDNA synthesis kit, primed by a TRBC-specific oligonucleotide, was used to synthesize first-strand cDNA from all RNA. Following uracil-DNA glycosylase treatment, a first 18-cycle PCR with universal primers M1SS and BC2_uni_R was performed on all cDNA. Concerning the study's data processing: Each sample was normalized by randomly selecting 1 million high-quality reads, each carrying a distinct molecular identifier. Reads with shared molecular identifiers were discarded instead of being binned into consensus sequences. MiTCR, run with a Q25 quality threshold and the strictest error-elimination algorithm, handled CDR3 identification, clonotype clustering and error correction. A nonparametric unseen species model with Euler transformation was used to estimate a lower bound on total TCR beta diversity. The public reads were reprocessed in TCRdb via fastp at Q25 and MiXCR, keeping in-frame beta chains. Records with the same CDR3 protein are collapsed into one entry carrying the most frequent genes and DNA. The V and J calls reflect TCRdb's pipeline rather than the authors' work. The sample contains about 1.5 million distinct CDR3 sequences, approximately 43% of them found a single time. In total, the top ten clones hold about 4% of the sample.

The cysteine opens and the phenylalanine closes a CDR3 of 14 amino acids. The read is trimmed to its CDR3 DNA, 42 bases read in frame from base 1. V is shortened by 2 bases, J by 5 bases, and the region joining them spans 12 bases. CDR1 KGHSH and CDR2 LQKENI were looked up in the germline V gene. The donors were about 40 Caucasian individuals from Russia, aged roughly 6 to 90 years, who were systemically healthy. Each donor gave ten milliliters of peripheral blood, collected into EDTA-treated Vacutainer tubes. Ficoll-Paque density-gradient centrifugation was used to isolate PBMCs, with at least 6.5 million per sample. Total RNA, at least 5 micrograms per sample, was extracted from PBMCs with Trizol reagent. The percentages of naive CD45RAhigh/CD27high T cells were determined by flow cytometry on a PBMC aliquot from every donor. Regarding this clonotype: No cognate antigen has been identified for it. No qualities accompany the bases; no much larger clone lies one base away.

The TCR sequence derives from a woman aged 18-35 years in good health. The sample was blood. The sequence links TRBV18 to TRBJ1-1, with the D segment identity uncertain. The CDR3 has the sequence CASSPRAGQTEAFF. Here is the DNA: TGTGCCAGCTCACCAAGGGCCGGGCAGACTGAAGCTTTCTTT.